One and the same sample provided the 24 T cell receptor beta chains below, sequenced in a study of T cells in Graves' hyperthyroidism and ophthalmopathy. Amplification of TCR beta CDR3 regions was performed using RNA transcripts as template. The primer set for the first-round RT-PCR of the TCR CDR3 was HTBI. TCRdb reanalysed the multiplex PCR reads using MiXCR and keeps one entry per CDR3 protein. The sample yields tens of thousands of distinct CDR3 sequences, roughly 49% seen once. The material sequenced was blood. Receptors originate from a woman in her 30s with Graves' ophthalmopathy.

This sequence joins TRBV11-2 and TRBJ2-1; TRBD2 matches 12 bases. V lost 2 bases and J lost 2; bases outside the gene matches: 10. The CDR3 loop spans 19 amino acids. Germline V lookup: CDR1 SGHAT, CDR2 FQNNGV. Here the CDR3 reads CASSLRWRLAGDPYNEQFF. The CDR3 bases are TGTGCCAGCAGCTTACGATGGAGACTAGCGGGAGACCCCTACAATGAGCAGTTCTTC. The full variable domain, in which reference TRBV11-2 and TRBJ2-1 provide the parts outside the CDR3, is EAGVAQSPRYKIIEKRQSVAFWCNPISGHATLYWYQQILGQGPKLLIQFQNNGVVDDSQLPKDRFSAERLKGVDSTLKIQPAKLEDSAVYLCASSLRWRLAGDPYNEQFFGPGTRLTVL.

This clonotype came up once. The J gene is TRBJ1-4, the V gene TRBV25-1; D is undetermined. V gave up 5 bases and J gave up 3 bases, with 7 bases separating them. The CDR3 loop spans 13 amino acids. Germline assignment: CDR1 MGHDK and CDR2 SYGVNS. The CDR3 nucleotides are TGTGCCAGCAGTAGAGGGTCTAATGAAAAACTGTTTTTT. It specifies CASSRGSNEKLFF.

The rearrangement links TRBV10-3 to TRBJ1-2; 7 positions agree with TRBD1. The CDR3 has 14 residues. The trim removed 4 bases at V and 6 bases at J, leaving 8 bases unmatched. Per the germline V gene, CDR1 is ENHRY and CDR2 is SYGVKD. As DNA, the CDR3 is TGTGCCATCAGTGCTGGAGGGGGCGTGCATGGCTACACCTTC. It yields the protein CAISAGGGVHGYTF.

The chain joins TRBV4-2 to TRBJ1-1; D call uncertain. Trimming cost V 0 bases and J 7 bases, with 21 bases left between them. The CDR3 consists of 17 residues. CDR1 and CDR2 from the germline V gene are LGHNA and YNFKEQ. The CDR3 protein is CASSQEGRESLRFEAFF. The CDR3 DNA is TGTGCCAGCAGCCAAGAAGGCCGGGAATCGCTAAGATTTGAAGCTTTCTTT.

The rearrangement uses TRBV12-3 or TRBV12-4 and TRBJ2-3; no firm D call. V lost 3 bases, J lost 8 bases, and 9 bases lay in between. CDR3 length: 12 amino acids. The CDR3: CASSLPSATQYF. CDR3 DNA sequence: TGTGCCAGCAGTTTGCCGTCAGCTACGCAGTATTTT.

This clonotype was counted at least ten times. V usage is TRBV24-1 and J usage is TRBJ2-1; TRBD1 matches 11 bases. The CDR3 is 17 residues long. Germline CDR1 KGHDR, CDR2 SFDVKD. The V gene end was trimmed by 4 bases and the J gene end by 6 bases; junction bases not matched to a gene: 10. CDR3 in DNA: TGTGCCACCAGTGACTGGGGGGAGGGACAGGGGGGCAATGAGCAGTTCTTC. Encoded protein: CATSDWGEGQGGNEQFF.

This clonotype has at least ten counts. The chain employs TRBV11-1 and TRBJ2-5; D unclear. The CDR3 has 17 residues. Deletions cut 1 base from V and 1 base from J, with 16 bases between. Germline values: CDR1 SGHAT, CDR2 FQDESV (reference sequence). Here the CDR3 reads CASSLGVQRLTQETQYF. CDR3 coding DNA: TGTGCCAGCAGCTTAGGAGTTCAACGGCTGACCCAAGAGACCCAGTACTTC.

The chain joins TRBV12-3 or TRBV12-4 to TRBJ1-6; D perhaps matches TRBD1 (6 bases). Trimming took 3 bases from V and 9 from J, leaving 15 bases between them. The CDR3 contains 15 residues. CDR3 amino acids: CASSFGGRAISPLHF. The CDR3 DNA reads as TGTGCCAGCAGTTTTGGGGGGCGCGCGATTTCACCCCTCCACTTT.

A single count supports this clonotype. V is TRBV5-8 and J is TRBJ1-2, with a tentative D call TRBD1 (5 bases). The CDR3 is 14 residues long. Germline CDR1 SGHTS, CDR2 YDEGEE. Trimming removed 5 bases from V and 10 bases from J, with 21 bases in between. The CDR3 loop reads CASSYIWEGTAYTF. The CDR3 DNA follows: TGTGCCAGCAGTTACATTTGGGAGGGGACGGCCTACACCTTC.

CDR3 coding DNA: TGTGCCAGCAGCGTAGAAGGGGCGGGAGTTAATGAGCAGTTCTTC. This codes for CASSVEGAGVNEQFF. V and J are TRBV9 and TRBJ2-1, with 7 bases that match TRBD2. V shed 0 bases and J 7 bases; nucleotides not matched to a gene: 7. The germline CDR1 and CDR2 sequences are SGDLS and YYNGEE. The CDR3 is made up of 15 amino acids.

This clonotype was seen more than once but under ten times. CDR3 nucleotide sequence: TGTGCCATCAGGACAGGAACCGACAATGAAAAACTGTTTTTT. Amino acid sequence: CAIRTGTDNEKLFF. V and J are TRBV10-3 and TRBJ1-4; TRBD1 is a possible D gene (6 bases). The CDR3 covers 14 residues. Germline assignment: CDR1 ENHRY and CDR2 SYGVKD. V lost 6 bases and J lost 5, with 13 bases in between.

With regard to this clonotype: At one end the junction does not follow the germline gene, possibly because of a read error. J is TRBJ1-6 and V is TRBV19; TRBD1 aligns across 7 bases. Germline V gives CDR1 LNHDA, CDR2 SQIVND (reference sequence). CDR3 length: 15 amino acids. In DNA, the CDR3 is TGTGCCGGTAGTACGACGACAGGGTTAAATTCACCCCTCCACTTT. Its protein product is CAGSTTTGLNSPLHF.

This clonotype was seen only once. J is TRBJ2-1 and V is TRBV12-5; 11 bases line up with TRBD1. CDR3 size: 18 residues. V lost 2 bases to trimming and J lost 6 bases; unmatched junction nucleotides: 12. Per germline, CDR1 LGHNT and CDR2 FRNRAP. The CDR3 DNA follows: TGTGCTAGTGGTTTGCCCATAGGGGGGGGGACAGGGGGCAATGAGCAGTTCTTC. It translates to CASGLPIGGGTGGNEQFF.

The CDR3 region has the DNA TGTGCCAGCAGCTTGTCTCCGGAGGGAAAACTGTTTTTT. It yields the protein CASSLSPEGKLFF. The rearrangement uses TRBV5-4 and TRBJ1-4; D unresolved. V lost 1 base and J 10 bases, leaving 11 bases between the germline ends. The CDR3 contains 13 residues. The V gene's germline CDR1 is SGHNT and CDR2 YYREEE (reference sequence).

This clonotype was detected ten times or more. This chain links TRBV20-1 with TRBJ2-5, with TRBD2 matching over 8 bases. The length of the CDR3 is 17 residues. CDR1 is DFQATT and CDR2 is SNEGSKA in the germline V gene (reference sequence). The CDR3 DNA reads as TGCAGCCCACAAAGCGGGCTAGCGGGCCACAGGATGGGGACCCAGTACTTC. It encodes CSPQSGLAGHRMGTQYF.

The V gene is TRBV28, the J gene TRBJ2-2; 8 positions agree with TRBD1. The germline V gene has CDR1 MDHEN and CDR2 SYDVKM. The V segment lost 6 bases and the J segment 3 bases; nucleotides outside the gene matches: 3. The CDR3 spans 14 residues. The CDR3 region has the DNA TGTGCCAGCAGCCTGGGACAGGACACCGGGGAGCTGTTTTTT. It encodes CASSLGQDTGELFF. The variable domain in full, with the rest retrieved from reference TRBV28 and TRBJ2-2, is DVKVTQSSRYLVKRTGEKVFLECVQDMDHENMFWYRQDPGLGLRLIYFSYDVKMKEKGDIPEGYSVSREKKERFSLILESASTNQTSMYLCASSLGQDTGELFFGEGSRLTVL.

There are a few counts of this clonotype. This rearrangement joins TRBV28 to TRBJ1-2; no clear D. Germline loops: CDR1 MDHEN, CDR2 SYDVKM. CDR3 length: 15 amino acids. V was cut by 5 bases and J by 6 bases, with 19 bases left in between. In DNA form, the CDR3 reads TGTGCCAGCAGTGCCAGCCCCGGTGGTAGAAATGGCTACACCTTC. Amino acids: CASSASPGGRNGYTF.

The chain joins TRBV19 to TRBJ1-5; 9 nucleotides line up with TRBD1. The length of the CDR3 is 14 residues. Germline lookup yields CDR1 LNHDA and CDR2 SQIVND (reference sequence). V lost 4 bases and J lost 6; bases outside the gene matches: 4. CDR3 nucleotides: TGTGCCAGTAGTAAGGGACAGGGAGGTCAGCCCCAGCATTTT. Translating it yields CASSKGQGGQPQHF. Full variable domain (outside the CDR3, taken from reference TRBV19 and TRBJ1-5): DGGITQSPKYLFRKEGQNVTLSCEQNLNHDAMYWYRQDPGQGLRLIYYSQIVNDFQKGDIAEGYSVSREKKESFPLTVTSAQKNPTAFYLCASSKGQGGQPQHFGDGTRLSIL.

For this clonotype: The conserved final phenylalanine or tryptophan is absent from the CDR3, which likely points to a read error. The CDR3 sequence: CASSPLTNEKLFL. The CDR3 DNA sequence: TGTGCCAGCAGTCCCCTCACGAATGAAAAACTGTTTCTT. V usage is TRBV4-2 and J usage is TRBJ1-4, with no clear D. Trimming cost V 6 bases and J 5 bases, with 10 bases left between them. The CDR3 has 13 residues. Germline values: CDR1 LGHNA, CDR2 YNFKEQ.

This clonotype has ten or more counts. This chain uses TRBV28 with TRBJ1-3; D is uncertain. The CDR3 is 13 residues long. Trimming pared 6 bases from V and 4 bases from J, leaving 10 bases between. Per germline, CDR1 MDHEN and CDR2 SYDVKM. For the CDR3, the DNA is TGTGCCAGCAGGCGAAACCAGGGAAACACCATATATTTT. Translation: CASRRNQGNTIYF.

Ten or more counts support this clonotype. The chain employs TRBV28 and TRBJ1-2; D perhaps matches TRBD1 (6 bases). Germline V gene data show CDR1 as MDHEN and CDR2 as SYDVKM. V dropped 3 bases and J dropped 5 bases, with 13 bases sitting between them. This CDR3 is 14 amino acids long. In DNA form, the CDR3 reads TGTGCCAGCAGTTTCGTGGACAGTCCTTATGGCTACACCTTC. This gives the protein CASSFVDSPYGYTF.

In this sample, this clonotype turned up once. V is TRBV7-6 and J is TRBJ2-1; TRBD1 matches 7 bases. The CDR3 consists of 15 residues. Trimming at V came to 1 base and at J to 9 bases, leaving 9 bases not matched to a gene. The germline gives CDR1 SGHVS, CDR2 FNYEAQ. DNA of the CDR3: TGTGCCAGCAGCTTAGAGGGACAGACAAACACTGAGCAGTTCTTC. Protein sequence: CASSLEGQTNTEQFF.

The chain joins TRBV19 to TRBJ2-1; D is ambiguous. This CDR3 has 12 amino acids. Looked up from germline, CDR1 is LNHDA and CDR2 is SQIVND (reference sequence). Between the trimmed V and J ends, which lost 4 bases and 9 bases, there was a span of 10 bases. For the CDR3, the DNA is TGTGCCAGTAGTAGGGGATCTGGTGAGCAGTTCTTC. It specifies CASSRGSGEQFF. The variable domain in full, completed from reference TRBV19 and TRBJ2-1, reads DGGITQSPKYLFRKEGQNVTLSCEQNLNHDAMYWYRQDPGQGLRLIYYSQIVNDFQKGDIAEGYSVSREKKESFPLTVTSAQKNPTAFYLCASSRGSGEQFFGPGTRLTVL.

With respect to this clonotype: It may be a read error: a sequence one base away is much more abundant. No conserved phenylalanine or tryptophan is present at the end of the CDR3, so a read error is the likely explanation. CDR3 amino acids: CASSLRAIGTNNSPLHL. CDR3 nucleotide sequence: TGTGCCAGCAGTTTGAGGGCCATTGGGACCAATAATTCACCCCTCCACCTT. This rearrangement joins TRBV12-3 or TRBV12-4 to TRBJ1-6; D is perhaps TRBD1 (5 bases). Trimming took 3 bases from V and 5 from J, leaving 17 bases between them. The CDR3 loop spans 17 amino acids.